This TCR beta chain was recorded in a study of blood T cell repertoires in COVID-19. Across the whole study: Acute-phase and convalescent COVID-19 samples originated in the United States, Italy and Spain. Sources were T cells, B-cell-depleted T cells, or PBMCs; the material itself was cDNA or gDNA.

Original analysis: Nucleated cell counts were estimated from reference gene primer amplification. Libraries were prepared by immunoSEQ multiplex PCR; TCRdb keeps only in-frame clonotypes and omits some of them. Clone size and V and J calls were adopted from that table, with D and trimming inferred from the DNA. The table includes some 110,000 clones, 90% detected once. On this clone itself: Mismatch with germline at one junction end may stem from a read error.

Looked up from germline, CDR1 is SSHAT and CDR2 is FNYEAQ (reference sequence). This CDR3 contains 13 residues. The genes are TRBV7-7 and TRBJ2-1; the D gene is possibly TRBD1 (6 bases). This clonotype was obtained from a human donor with active COVID-19. The donor label of this sample is uncertain. The sample was peripheral blood. CDR3: CASSPGTSNEQFF. In DNA form, the CDR3 reads TGTGCTAGCAGTCCCGGGACAAGCAATGAGCAGTTCTTC. Drawing the rest from reference TRBV7-7 and TRBJ2-1, the complete variable domain is GAGVSQSPRYKVTKRGQDVTLRCDPISSHATLYWYQQALGQGPEFLTYFNYEAQPDKSGLPSDRFSAERPEGSISTLTIQRTEQRDSAMYRCASSPGTSNEQFFGPGTRLTVL.